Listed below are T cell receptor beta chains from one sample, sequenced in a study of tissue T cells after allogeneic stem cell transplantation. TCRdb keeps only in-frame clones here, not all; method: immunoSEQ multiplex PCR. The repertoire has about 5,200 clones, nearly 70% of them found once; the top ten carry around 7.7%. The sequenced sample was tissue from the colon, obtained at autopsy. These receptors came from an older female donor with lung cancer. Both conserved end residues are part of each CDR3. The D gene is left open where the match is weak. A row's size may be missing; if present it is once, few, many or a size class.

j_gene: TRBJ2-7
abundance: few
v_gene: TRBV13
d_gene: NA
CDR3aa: CASSYHLRQALTYEQYF
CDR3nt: TGTGCCAGCAGTTATCATTTGCGTCAGGCGCTGACCTACGAGCAGTACTTC

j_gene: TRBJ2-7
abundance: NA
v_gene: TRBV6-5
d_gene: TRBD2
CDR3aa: CASQLAGGPYEQYF
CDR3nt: TGTGCCAGCCAACTAGCGGGGGGGCCCTACGAGCAGTACTTC

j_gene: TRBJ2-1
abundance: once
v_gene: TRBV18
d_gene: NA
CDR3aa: CASSQNRDGEQFF
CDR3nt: TGTGCCAGCTCACAAAACAGGGATGGTGAGCAGTTCTTC

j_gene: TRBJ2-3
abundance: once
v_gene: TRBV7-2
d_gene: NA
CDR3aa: CASSLHPSTDTQYF
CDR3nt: TGTGCCAGCAGCTTACATCCTAGCACAGATACGCAGTATTTT

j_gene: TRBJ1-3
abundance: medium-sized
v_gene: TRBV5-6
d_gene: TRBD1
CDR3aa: CASSLEGQGASGNTIYF
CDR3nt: TGTGCCAGCAGCTTGGAGGGACAGGGGGCGTCTGGAAACACCATATATTTT

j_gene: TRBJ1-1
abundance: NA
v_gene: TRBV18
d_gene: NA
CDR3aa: CASSLGHHLVSPGLEAFF
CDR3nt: TGTGCCAGCTCACTGGGACACCACTTAGTGTCGCCCGGACTTGAAGCTTTCTTT

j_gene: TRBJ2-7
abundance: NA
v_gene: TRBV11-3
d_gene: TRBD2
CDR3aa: CASGARGLAYEQYF
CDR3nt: TGTGCCAGCGGCGCACGAGGACTAGCTTACGAGCAGTACTTC

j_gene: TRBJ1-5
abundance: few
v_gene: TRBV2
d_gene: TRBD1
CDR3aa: CASSLTGQSQHF
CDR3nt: TGTGCCAGCAGTCTGACAGGGCAATCCCAGCATTTT

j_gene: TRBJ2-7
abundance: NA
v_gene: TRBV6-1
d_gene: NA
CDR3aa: CASSEDHEYEQYF
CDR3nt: TGTGCCAGCAGTGAAGACCACGAGTACGAGCAGTACTTC

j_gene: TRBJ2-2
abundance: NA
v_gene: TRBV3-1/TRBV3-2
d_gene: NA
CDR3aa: CASSSTIPISLTGELFF
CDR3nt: TGTGCCAGCAGCTCAACAATTCCCATTTCCTTGACCGGGGAGCTGTTTTTT

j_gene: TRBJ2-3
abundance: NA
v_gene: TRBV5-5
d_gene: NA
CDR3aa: CASSLGGVLLSTDTQYF
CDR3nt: TGTGCCAGCAGCTTGGGCGGGGTTCTCCTTAGCACAGATACGCAGTATTTT

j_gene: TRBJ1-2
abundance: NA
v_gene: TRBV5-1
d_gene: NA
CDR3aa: CASSLVVRPRAAGYTF
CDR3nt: TGCGCCAGCAGCTTGGTTGTTAGACCGAGGGCAGCAGGCTACACCTTC

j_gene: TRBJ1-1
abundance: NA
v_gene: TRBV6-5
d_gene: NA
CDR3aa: CATTAPGSGSAFF
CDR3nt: TGTGCCACCACGGCGCCGGGTAGCGGGTCGGCTTTCTTT

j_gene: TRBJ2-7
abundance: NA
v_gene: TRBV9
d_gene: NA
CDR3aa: CASSPSSGQSSYEQYF
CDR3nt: TGTGCCAGCAGCCCCTCCTCCGGACAGTCTTCCTACGAGCAGTACTTC

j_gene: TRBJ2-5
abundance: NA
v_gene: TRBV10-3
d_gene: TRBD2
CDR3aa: CAISDSGTSGQETQYF
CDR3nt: TGTGCCATCAGTGATTCCGGGACTAGCGGCCAAGAGACCCAGTACTTC

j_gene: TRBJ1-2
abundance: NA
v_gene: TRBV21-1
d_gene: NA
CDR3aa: CASSKVGAAGCGYTF
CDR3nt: TGTGCCAGCAGCAAAGTCGGGGCGGCCGGGTGTGGCTACACCTTC

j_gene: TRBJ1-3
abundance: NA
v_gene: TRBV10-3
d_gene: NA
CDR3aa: CAIRAKLPENTIYF
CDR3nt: TGTGCCATCAGGGCTAAACTACCCGAAAACACCATATATTTT

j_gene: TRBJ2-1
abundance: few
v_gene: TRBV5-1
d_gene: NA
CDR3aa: CASSPTGPEGEEQFF
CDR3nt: TGCGCCAGCAGCCCTACAGGACCCGAGGGAGAAGAGCAGTTCTTC

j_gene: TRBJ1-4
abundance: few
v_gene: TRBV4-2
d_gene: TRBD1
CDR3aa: CASSPNRGLDNEKLFF
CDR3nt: TGTGCCAGCAGCCCGAACAGGGGGCTTGATAATGAAAAACTGTTTTTT

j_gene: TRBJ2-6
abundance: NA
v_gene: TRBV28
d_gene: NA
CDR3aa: CASSLFELPLGANVLTF
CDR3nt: TGTGCCAGCAGTTTATTCGAGCTTCCTCTGGGGGCCAACGTCCTGACTTTC

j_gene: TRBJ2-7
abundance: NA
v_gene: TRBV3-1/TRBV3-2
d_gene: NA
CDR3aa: CASSQTATSPEQYF
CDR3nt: TGTGCCAGCAGCCAAACGGCGACTAGTCCCGAGCAGTACTTC

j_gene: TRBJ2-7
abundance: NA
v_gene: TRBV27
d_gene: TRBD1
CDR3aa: CASSWSRQGKAEQYF
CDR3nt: TGTGCCAGCAGTTGGAGTCGACAGGGAAAAGCGGAGCAGTACTTC

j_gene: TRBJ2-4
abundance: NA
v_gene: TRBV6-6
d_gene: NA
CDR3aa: CASSYPGAKNVQYF
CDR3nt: TGTGCCAGCAGTTACCCAGGGGCCAAAAACGTTCAGTACTTC

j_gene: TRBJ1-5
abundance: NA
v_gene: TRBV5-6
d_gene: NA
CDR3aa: CASSRAWDRSSNQPQHF
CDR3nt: TGTGCCAGCAGCCGCGCGTGGGACCGGTCTAGCAATCAGCCCCAGCATTTT

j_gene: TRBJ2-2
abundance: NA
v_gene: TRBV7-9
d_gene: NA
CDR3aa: CASSARDSRTENTGELFF
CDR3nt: TGTGCCAGCAGCGCGCGGGACAGCCGTACCGAGAACACCGGGGAGCTGTTTTTT

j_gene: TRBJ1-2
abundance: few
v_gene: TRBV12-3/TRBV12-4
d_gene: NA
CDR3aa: CASSRTGPTGYTF
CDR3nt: TGTGCCAGCAGTCGCACAGGGCCGACAGGCTACACCTTC

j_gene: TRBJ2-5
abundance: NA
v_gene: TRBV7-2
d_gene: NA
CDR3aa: CASSLTPQETQYF
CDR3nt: TGTGCCAGCAGCTTAACCCCCCAAGAGACCCAGTACTTC

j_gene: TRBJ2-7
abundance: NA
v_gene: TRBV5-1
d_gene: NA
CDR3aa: CASSTPGPLYEQYF
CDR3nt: TGCGCCAGCAGCACGCCGGGACCGTTGTACGAGCAGTACTTC

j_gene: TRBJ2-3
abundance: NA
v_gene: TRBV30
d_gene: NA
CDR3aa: CAWSVQAVNTQYF
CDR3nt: TGTGCCTGGAGTGTACAAGCGGTGAATACGCAGTATTTT

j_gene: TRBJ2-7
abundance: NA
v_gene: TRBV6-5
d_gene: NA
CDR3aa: CASTGVTYEQYF
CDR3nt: TGTGCCAGCACGGGGGTTACCTACGAGCAGTACTTC

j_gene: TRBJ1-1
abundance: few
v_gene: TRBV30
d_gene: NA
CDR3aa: CAWSDPGRLNTEAFF
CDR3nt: TGTGCCTGGAGCGACCCGGGACGGCTAAACACTGAAGCTTTCTTT

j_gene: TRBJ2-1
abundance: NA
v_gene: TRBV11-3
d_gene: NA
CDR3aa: CASSLSGISNNEQFF
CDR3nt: TGTGCCAGCAGCTTATCCGGGATCTCAAACAATGAGCAGTTCTTC

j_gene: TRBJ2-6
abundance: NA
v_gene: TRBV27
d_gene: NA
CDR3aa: CASSGWEGANVLTF
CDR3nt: TGTGCCAGCAGCGGGTGGGAGGGGGCCAACGTCCTGACTTTC

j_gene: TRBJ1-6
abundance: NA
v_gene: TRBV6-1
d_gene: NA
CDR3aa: CASGEVVGSPLHF
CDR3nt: TGTGCCAGCGGTGAGGTCGTGGGTTCACCCCTCCACTTT

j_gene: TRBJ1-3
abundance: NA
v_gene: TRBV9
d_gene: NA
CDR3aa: CASSLTVYSGNTIYF
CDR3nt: TGTGCCAGCAGCCTGACAGTTTACTCTGGAAACACCATATATTTT

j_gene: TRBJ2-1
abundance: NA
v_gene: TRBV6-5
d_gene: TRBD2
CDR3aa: CASSPGRGGHNEQFF
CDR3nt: TGTGCCAGCAGCCCGGGACGGGGGGGCCACAATGAGCAGTTCTTC

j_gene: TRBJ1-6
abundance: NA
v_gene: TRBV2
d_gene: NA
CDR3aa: CASSLQGRGSPLHF
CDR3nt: TGTGCCAGCAGCTTACAGGGTAGAGGATCACCCCTCCACTTT

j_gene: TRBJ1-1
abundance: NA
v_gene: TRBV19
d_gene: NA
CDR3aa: CASSIYNTEAFF
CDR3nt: TGTGCCAGTAGTATATACAACACTGAAGCTTTCTTT

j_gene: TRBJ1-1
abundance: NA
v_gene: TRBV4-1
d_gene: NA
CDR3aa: CASSQERGYGGAFF
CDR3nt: TGCGCCAGCAGCCAAGAGCGGGGTTACGGAGGAGCTTTCTTT

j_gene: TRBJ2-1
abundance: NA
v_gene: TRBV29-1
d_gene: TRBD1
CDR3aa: CSVRQGAYNEQFF
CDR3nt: TGCAGCGTTAGACAGGGGGCCTACAATGAGCAGTTCTTC

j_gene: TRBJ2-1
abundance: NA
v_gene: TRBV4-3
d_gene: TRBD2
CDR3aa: CPRRRRPGGGAGDEQFF
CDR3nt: TGCCCCCGCCGCCGCCGACCGGGCGGGGGGGCCGGGGATGAGCAGTTCTTC

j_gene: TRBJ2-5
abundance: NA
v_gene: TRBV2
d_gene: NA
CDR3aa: CASTSEYQETQYF
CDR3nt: TGTGCCAGCACTAGCGAGTACCAAGAGACCCAGTACTTC

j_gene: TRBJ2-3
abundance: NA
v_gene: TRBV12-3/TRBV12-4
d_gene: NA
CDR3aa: CASNSRGTDTQYF
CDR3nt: TGTGCCAGCAATAGTAGGGGCACAGATACGCAGTATTTT

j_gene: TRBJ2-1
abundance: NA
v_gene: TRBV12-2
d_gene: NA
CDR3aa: CASRIGTCYNEQFF
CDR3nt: TGTGCAAGTCGCATCGGGACATGCTACAATGAGCAGTTCTTC

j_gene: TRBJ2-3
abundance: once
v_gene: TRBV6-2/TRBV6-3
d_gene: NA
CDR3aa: CASSYLELVSADTQYF
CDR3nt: TGTGCCAGCAGTTACCTAGAGCTAGTCTCGGCAGATACGCAGTATTTT

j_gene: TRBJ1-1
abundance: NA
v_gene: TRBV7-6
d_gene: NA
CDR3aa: CASSSQNLKTEAFF
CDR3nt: TGTGCCAGCAGCTCACAGAATCTGAAAACTGAAGCTTTCTTT

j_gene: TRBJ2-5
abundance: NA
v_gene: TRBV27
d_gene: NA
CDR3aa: CASSLRWGLAEETQYF
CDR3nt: TGTGCCAGCAGTTTAAGGTGGGGGCTAGCCGAAGAGACCCAGTACTTC

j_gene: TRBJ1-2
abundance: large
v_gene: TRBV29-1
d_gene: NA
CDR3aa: CSGSEGRTDYTF
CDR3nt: TGCAGCGGCAGTGAAGGACGGACGGACTACACCTTC

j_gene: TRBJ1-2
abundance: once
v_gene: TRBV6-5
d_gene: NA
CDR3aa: CASSYSKGGYTF
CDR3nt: TGTGCCAGCAGTTACTCGAAGGGGGGCTACACCTTC

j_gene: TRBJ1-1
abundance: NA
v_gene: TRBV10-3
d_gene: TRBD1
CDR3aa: CAIREGDRGIYNTEAFF
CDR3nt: TGTGCCATCAGAGAAGGGGACAGGGGAATCTATAACACTGAAGCTTTCTTT

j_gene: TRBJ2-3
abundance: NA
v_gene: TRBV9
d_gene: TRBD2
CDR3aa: CASSPRLAGTDTQYF
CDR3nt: TGTGCCAGCAGCCCCCGACTAGCGGGCACAGATACGCAGTATTTT

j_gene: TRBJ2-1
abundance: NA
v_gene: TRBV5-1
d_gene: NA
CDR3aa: CASSRTSSSYNEQFF
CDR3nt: TGCGCCAGCAGCCGGACTTCCAGCTCCTACAATGAGCAGTTCTTC

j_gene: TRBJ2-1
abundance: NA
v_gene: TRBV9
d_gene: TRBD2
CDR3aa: CASSVDGSTSGRNEQFF
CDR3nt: TGTGCCAGCAGCGTAGATGGTTCGACTAGCGGCCGAAATGAGCAGTTCTTC

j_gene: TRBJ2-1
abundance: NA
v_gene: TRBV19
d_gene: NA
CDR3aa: CATQKARTAYNEQFF
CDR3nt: TGTGCCACCCAAAAGGCTCGGACAGCCTACAATGAGCAGTTCTTC